One sample yielded the 21 T cell receptor beta chains listed below, sequenced in a study of post-analysis software for immune sequencing data. Broader study findings: Among 5 or 6 TRBV segments more frequent in patients than controls were TRBV5-6, TRBV5-1 and TRBV20-1.

These receptors' targets are unknown. The TCR beta cDNA libraries carried unique molecular identifiers. TCRdb analysed the PCR reads with MiXCR anew, one entry per CDR3 protein. The top ten hold roughly 4.4% of the sample, which has 650,000 to 850,000 distinct CDR3 sequences, 53% seen once. The sequenced sample consisted of blood. These receptor sequences come from a girl aged 5 to 17 with multiple sclerosis.

The chain links TRBV20-1 to TRBJ2-1; 9 positions match TRBD2. The germline CDR1 and CDR2 sequences are DFQATT and SNEGSKA (reference sequence). J lost 8 bases, V lost 3 bases, and 11 bases had no gene match. This CDR3 contains 15 residues. This chain's CDR3 is CSARDGLARAYEQFF. The CDR3 DNA is TGCAGTGCTAGGGACGGACTAGCGAGAGCCTATGAGCAGTTCTTC.

The J gene is TRBJ2-5, the V gene TRBV5-1; TRBD1 aligns across 10 bases. The CDR3 totals 14 residues. The J segment lost 4 bases and the V segment lost 3 bases, leaving 3 bases of the junction unmatched. The V gene's germline CDR1 is SGHRS and CDR2 YFSETQ. The CDR3 coding sequence is TGCGCCAGCAGCTCCGGACAGGGGGTAGAGACCCAGTACTTC. Amino acids: CASSSGQGVETQYF.

The V gene is TRBV7-3, the J gene TRBJ2-1, with TRBD2 matching 8 bases. Losses at the gene ends were 3 bases for V and 7 bases for J; bases not matched to a gene: 2. The CDR3 runs 13 residues. Germline V gene lookup returns CDR1 SGHTA and CDR2 FQGTGA. The CDR3 bases are TGTGCCAGCAGCTTTGCTAGCGGGAATGAGCAGTTCTTC. Its protein is CASSFASGNEQFF.

CDR3 amino acids: CASSHLGQGRYEQYF. The CDR3 nucleotides are TGCGCCAGCAGCCACCTCGGACAGGGTAGATACGAGCAGTACTTC. This chain connects TRBV4-1 to TRBJ2-7, with 8 bases aligning to TRBD1. The CDR3 contains 15 residues. The V and J ends lost 3 bases and 4 bases, in that order; junction bases with no gene match: 8. From germline, CDR1 is MGHRA and CDR2 YSYEKL.

J is TRBJ2-3 and V is TRBV6-6; D uncertain. The CDR3 has 15 residues. V dropped 4 bases and J dropped 0 bases, with 11 bases sitting between them. CDR1 is MNHNY and CDR2 is SVGAGI in the germline V gene (reference sequence). The CDR3 region has the DNA TGTGCCAGCAGTTCCCAAGACACTAGCACAGATACGCAGTATTTT. This translates into CASSSQDTSTDTQYF.

The V call is TRBV7-9, the J call TRBJ2-5; 9 bases are shared with TRBD2. The CDR3 loop spans 15 amino acids. The germline CDR1 and CDR2 sequences are SEHNR and FQNEAQ (reference sequence). V trimming: 5 bases; J trimming: 3 bases; junction bases outside the gene matches: 7. The CDR3 DNA reads as TGTGCCAGCAGCGCGGCCAGACTAGCGGAAGAGACCCAGTACTTC. It translates to CASSAARLAEETQYF. Using reference TRBV7-9 and TRBJ2-5 for the parts outside the CDR3, the full variable domain is DTGVSQNPRHKITKRGQNVTFRCDPISEHNRLYWYRQTLGQGPEFLTYFQNEAQLEKSRLLSDRFSAERPKGSFSTLEIQRTEQGDSAMYLCASSAARLAEETQYFGPGTRLLVL.

The chain uses TRBV5-5 and TRBJ2-7; a possible D gene is TRBD1 (6 bases). With 0 bases removed from V and 2 bases from J, the gap between germline ends came to 12 bases. Germline assignment: CDR1 SGHKS and CDR2 YYEKEE (reference sequence). The length of the CDR3 is 15 residues. CDR3 bases: TGTGCCAGCAGCTTGGAGCAGGGGTTCGCCTACGAGCAGTACTTC. It is translated as CASSLEQGFAYEQYF.

J is TRBJ2-3 and V is TRBV5-6, with 8 positions matching TRBD2. The CDR3 runs 13 residues. Trimming removed 4 bases from V and 4 bases from J; junction bases left unmatched: 2. CDR1 is SGHDT and CDR2 is YYEEEE in the germline V gene. The CDR3 region has the DNA TGTGCCAGCAGCGCGGGAGGACCAGATACGCAGTATTTT. Amino acids: CASSAGGPDTQYF.

CDR3 sequence reads: CASRALEVVNTEAFF. The DNA for the CDR3 is TGTGCCAGCAGAGCTTTGGAGGTAGTGAACACTGAAGCTTTCTTT. This chain links TRBV5-5 with TRBJ1-1; D not resolved. Between the trimmed V and J ends, which lost 5 bases and 0 bases, there was a span of 14 bases. Germline assignment: CDR1 SGHKS and CDR2 YYEKEE (reference sequence). The CDR3 covers 15 residues. Full variable domain (remainder filled in from reference TRBV5-5 and TRBJ1-1): DAGVTQSPTHLIKTRGQQVTLRCSPISGHKSVSWYQQVLGQGPQFIFQYYEKEERGRGNFPDRFSARQFPNYSSELNVNALLLGDSALYLCASRALEVVNTEAFFGQGTRLTVV.

The chain employs TRBV10-3 and TRBJ2-1, with TRBD1 matching over 7 bases. The V and J ends lost 5 bases and 3 bases, in that order; junction bases with no gene match: 4. Germline V gene data show CDR1 as ENHRY and CDR2 as SYGVKD. CDR3 size: 14 residues. CDR3 residues: CAISWDRCYNEQFF. CDR3 DNA: TGTGCCATCAGTTGGGACAGATGCTACAATGAGCAGTTCTTC.

The chain carries TRBV29-1 and TRBJ2-5; 14 nucleotides line up with TRBD2. From germline, CDR1 is SQVTM and CDR2 ANQGSEA. The CDR3 loop spans 15 amino acids. The CDR3 nucleotides are TGCGGCGCAGACGGGACTAGCGGGGGCTGGAAGACCCAGTACTTC. Translating gives CGADGTSGGWKTQYF.

V and J are TRBV5-1 and TRBJ2-4; tentatively, D is TRBD1 (6 bases). Trimming shortened V by 1 base and J by 7 bases, and 24 bases separated the two germline ends. CDR1 and CDR2 from the germline V gene are SGHRS and YFSETQ. The CDR3 covers 18 residues. CDR3 amino acids: CASSLLMLGGPRGNIQYF. The CDR3 DNA follows: TGCGCCAGCAGCTTGCTGATGCTTGGGGGCCCGAGAGGGAACATTCAGTACTTC.

This sequence joins TRBV7-8 and TRBJ1-4; D remains unclear. Looked up from germline, CDR1 is SGHVS and CDR2 is FQNEAQ. CDR3 size: 14 residues. The V end was cut by 5 bases, the J end by 2 bases, with 9 bases between. The CDR3, as DNA: TGTGCCAGCAGCCCGGGGATGACTAATGAAAAACTGTTTTTT. Translated, it gives CASSPGMTNEKLFF.

A few counts support this clonotype. This chain connects TRBV5-8 to TRBJ2-7, with TRBD2 as a possible D gene (6 bases). The CDR3 has 15 residues. The V gene lost 0 bases and the J gene lost 0 bases, with 10 bases spanning the gap. Germline V CDR1 and CDR2: SGHTS, YDEGEE. This chain's CDR3 is CASSLGGAPSYEQYF. CDR3 DNA sequence: TGTGCCAGCAGCTTGGGCGGGGCCCCCTCCTACGAGCAGTACTTC.

The genes are TRBV5-1 and TRBJ2-3, with 11 bases matching TRBD2. This CDR3 contains 17 residues. Germline V lookup: CDR1 SGHRS, CDR2 YFSETQ. With V trimmed by 3 bases and J by 2 bases, 8 bases remained unmatched. This chain's CDR3 is CASSSTKGLADTDTQYF. The DNA for the CDR3 is TGCGCCAGCAGCTCGACGAAGGGACTAGCGGACACAGATACGCAGTATTTT.

This chain joins TRBV7-6 and TRBJ2-7; either TRBD1 or TRBD2 may supply D (6 bases each). CDR3 size: 15 residues. With 3 bases removed from V and 2 bases from J, the gap between germline ends came to 14 bases. Germline CDR1 reads SGHVS; CDR2 reads FNYEAQ. CDR3 in DNA: TGTGCCAGCAGCTTGGGGGGCGAGGTGACCTACGAGCAGTACTTC. Amino acid sequence: CASSLGGEVTYEQYF.

The chain uses TRBV20-1 and TRBJ1-1; 7 bases are a match to TRBD1. V lost 6 bases to trimming and J lost 1 base; unmatched junction nucleotides: 5. This CDR3 is 13 amino acids long. Germline CDR1 reads DFQATT; CDR2 reads SNEGSKA (reference sequence). Here the CDR3 DNA reads TGCAGTGCCATGGACAGGTGGAACACTGAAGCTTTCTTT. Translating it yields CSAMDRWNTEAFF.

The chain couples TRBV5-4 to TRBJ2-7, with D perhaps given as TRBD1 or TRBD2 (6 bases each). Deletions cut 1 base from V and 5 bases from J, with 13 bases between. Germline-derived CDR1 and CDR2 are SGHNT and YYREEE (reference sequence). This CDR3 spans 14 amino acids. The CDR3 region has the DNA TGTGCCAGCAGCTTGCCCGGGGGCGCAGACGAGCAGTACTTC. Its protein is CASSLPGGADEQYF.

CDR3 nucleotides: TGTGCCAGCAGCCAAGGCGGACTTAACCCCCTCCACGAGCAGTACTTC. This translates into CASSQGGLNPLHEQYF. The chain employs TRBV14 and TRBJ2-7, with D perhaps TRBD2 (5 bases). Germline V gives CDR1 SGHDN, CDR2 FVKESK. The ends were cut back, 1 base at V and 5 bases at J, with 18 bases in the middle. This CDR3 region has 16 residues.

V usage is TRBV25-1 and J usage is TRBJ1-2, with D uncertain. CDR1 and CDR2 from the germline V gene are MGHDK and SYGVNS. CDR3 length equals 13 residues. V dropped 1 base and J dropped 4 bases, with 7 bases sitting between them. CDR3 sequence reads: CASSEFTSYGYTF. The CDR3 nucleotides read TGTGCCAGCAGTGAATTTACGTCCTATGGCTACACCTTC.

For this clonotype: One end of the junction varies from germline; a read error may be responsible. V usage is TRBV29-1 and J usage is TRBJ2-6; D not resolved. The CDR3 is 13 residues long. CDR1 is SQVTM and CDR2 is ANQGSEA in the germline V gene. The CDR3 is CSVKDPGANVLTF. CDR3 nucleotides: TGCAGCGTTAAAGACCCAGGGGCCAACGTCCTGACTTTC.